A selection of T cell receptor beta chains follows, all from one sample in a study of patients and donors after allogeneic stem cell transplantation. TCRdb re-called the RT-PCR reads through MiXCR, storing one row per CDR3 protein. The table includes about 19,000 distinct CDR3 sequences, about 5% detected once. The sample consisted of blood, either unsorted or a sorted T cell fraction (not recorded which). Source of these receptors: a human donor who was either an allogeneic HSCT recipient or a stem cell or donor lymphocyte infusion donor (not recorded which). It is not recorded whose cells these are; they may come from a transplant donor. Both conserved end residues are part of each CDR3. A D gene is named only where the DNA matches it firmly. The size of a clone is reported for some rows only, either as once, few or many, or as a class for expanded clones.

j_gene,abundance,v_gene,d_gene,CDR3aa,CDR3nt
TRBJ1-5,many,TRBV7-2,NA,CASSVRGNQPQHF,TGTGCCAGCAGCGTCAGGGGCAATCAGCCCCAGCATTTT
TRBJ2-1,many,TRBV18,NA,CASSPPVGSSYNEQFF,TGTGCCAGCTCACCACCGGTAGGGAGCTCCTACAATGAGCAGTTCTTC
TRBJ2-1,many,TRBV20-1,NA,CSALLSYNEQFF,TGCAGTGCTCTACTCTCCTACAATGAGCAGTTCTTC
TRBJ2-1,many,TRBV25-1,NA,CASRGYYNEQFF,TGTGCCAGCAGGGGATACTACAATGAGCAGTTCTTC
TRBJ2-5,few,TRBV5-4,TRBD1,CASSLARRGPQETQYF,TGTGCCAGCAGCTTGGCTCGTAGGGGGCCGCAAGAGACCCAGTACTTC
TRBJ2-3,many,TRBV5-1,TRBD1,CASTPGQAADTQYF,TGCGCCAGCACCCCCGGACAGGCGGCGGATACGCAGTATTTT
TRBJ1-2,many,TRBV9,TRBD1,CASTPGQGRYGYTF,TGTGCCAGCACGCCGGGACAGGGACGCTATGGCTACACCTTC
TRBJ2-1,many,TRBV13,TRBD2,CASMGLAVGNEQFF,TGTGCCAGCATGGGACTAGCGGTTGGCAATGAGCAGTTCTTC
TRBJ1-2,NA,TRBV20-1,TRBD1,CSARDPTGRGYGYTF,TGCAGTGCTAGAGATCCGACAGGGAGAGGATATGGCTACACCTTC
TRBJ2-6,many,TRBV9,NA,CASSVSPPLSGANVLTF,TGTGCCAGCAGCGTATCCCCTCCCCTGTCTGGGGCCAACGTCCTGACTTTC
TRBJ2-6,many,TRBV15,NA,CATSRGGAGANVLTF,TGTGCCACCAGCAGAGGGGGGGCTGGGGCCAACGTCCTGACTTTC
TRBJ2-5,medium-sized,TRBV5-1,NA,CASSLAGNQETQYF,TGCGCCAGCAGCTTGGCGGGAAACCAAGAGACCCAGTACTTC
TRBJ1-6,NA,TRBV6-5,NA,CASSYPTGSYNSPLHF,TGTGCCAGCAGTTACCCCACAGGCTCCTATAATTCACCCCTCCACTTT
TRBJ2-5,many,TRBV28,NA,CASSFRPSGETQYF,TGTGCCAGCAGTTTTCGGCCCTCGGGAGAGACCCAGTACTTC
TRBJ1-2,once,TRBV20-1,NA,CSARRASNYGYTF,TGCAGTGCTAGAAGGGCCAGCAACTATGGCTACACCTTC
TRBJ1-5,many,TRBV21-1,NA,CASSKEDRGSNQPQHF,TGTGCCAGCAGCAAAGAGGACAGGGGAAGCAATCAGCCCCAGCATTTT
TRBJ2-5,NA,TRBV7-9,TRBD2,CASSSRTSGRGKTQYF,TGTGCCAGCAGCTCCAGGACTAGCGGGAGAGGAAAGACCCAGTACTTC
TRBJ2-2,many,TRBV11-2,NA,CASSLGVASGELFF,TGTGCCAGCAGTCTAGGGGTCGCTTCCGGGGAGCTGTTTTTT
TRBJ2-1,few,TRBV6-2/TRBV6-3,TRBD2,CASSGRGSGGRWGEQFF,TGTGCCAGCAGCGGCCGAGGTAGCGGGGGGAGGTGGGGTGAGCAGTTCTTC
TRBJ1-6,NA,TRBV5-1,NA,CASSLATGRKDSPLHF,TGCGCCAGCAGCTTGGCCACCGGCAGAAAGGATTCACCCCTCCACTTT
TRBJ1-2,many,TRBV7-9,TRBD1,CASSFGQGFYGYTF,TGTGCCAGCAGCTTCGGACAGGGGTTCTATGGCTACACCTTC
TRBJ2-7,few,TRBV9,NA,CASSPHEGTSPFQF,TGTGCCAGCAGCCCACATGAGGGCACTAGTCCCTTTCAATTC
TRBJ1-3,few,TRBV7-3,NA,CASRGTGNTIYF,TGTGCCAGCCGGGGCACTGGAAACACCATATATTTT
TRBJ2-1,many,TRBV21-1,NA,CASSALAGAFYNEQFF,TGTGCCAGCAGCGCCCTAGCGGGAGCCTTCTACAATGAGCAGTTCTTC
TRBJ2-1,many,TRBV18,NA,CASSPEGEQFF,TGTGCCAGCTCACCGGAAGGTGAGCAGTTCTTC
TRBJ1-4,many,TRBV5-1,NA,CASSWAGSLEEKLFF,TGCGCCAGCAGCTGGGCTGGATCCCTAGAAGAAAAACTGTTTTTT
TRBJ1-6,NA,TRBV28,NA,CASSRTTGRNSPLHF,TGTGCCAGCAGCCGCACGACAGGTCGAAATTCACCCCTCCACTTT
TRBJ2-7,few,TRBV6-1,TRBD1,CASRSGTGGREQYF,TGTGCCAGCAGATCCGGGACAGGGGGGCGCGAGCAGTACTTC
TRBJ2-7,many,TRBV7-8,TRBD1,CASSLAGGQGWKEQYF,TGTGCCAGCAGCTTAGCGGGGGGACAGGGGTGGAAAGAGCAGTACTTC
TRBJ2-7,many,TRBV12-3/TRBV12-4,TRBD2,CASSSPRTSGGGEQYF,TGTGCCAGCAGTTCTCCCCGCACTAGCGGGGGCGGGGAGCAGTACTTC
TRBJ1-1,many,TRBV27,NA,CASSAVAYTEAFF,TGTGCCAGCAGCGCTGTGGCCTACACTGAAGCTTTCTTT
TRBJ1-5,many,TRBV21-1,NA,CASSKRRGRGRPRGQPQHF,TGTGCCAGCAGCAAAAGAAGAGGGAGGGGGCGCCCTCGCGGTCAGCCCCAGCATTTT
TRBJ2-1,many,TRBV4-1,TRBD1,CASSPQGALYNEQFF,TGCGCCAGCAGCCCCCAGGGGGCCCTTTACAATGAGCAGTTCTTC
TRBJ2-7,few,TRBV5-1,NA,CASSPTGTSAYEQYF,TGCGCCAGCAGCCCGACAGGTACTTCGGCCTACGAGCAGTACTTC
TRBJ1-1,few,TRBV10-2,NA,CASSGLRASGTEAFF,TGCGCCAGCAGTGGGTTGAGGGCATCGGGAACTGAAGCTTTCTTT
TRBJ2-1,many,TRBV5-8,NA,CASSPQSAPQDEQFF,TGTGCCAGCAGCCCCCAGTCCGCACCTCAGGATGAGCAGTTCTTC
TRBJ1-2,many,TRBV11-1,NA,CASSFQGNYGYTF,TGTGCCAGCAGCTTCCAGGGGAACTATGGCTACACCTTC
TRBJ2-1,many,TRBV3-1,NA,CASSQLEGANEQFF,TGTGCCAGCAGCCAATTGGAGGGGGCCAATGAGCAGTTCTTC
TRBJ2-2,many,TRBV6-5,NA,CASSYGGEGSGTGELFF,TGTGCCAGCAGTTACGGGGGAGAAGGTTCCGGGACCGGGGAGCTGTTTTTT
TRBJ1-2,many,TRBV30,TRBD1,CAWSLGQPIYGYTF,TGTGCCTGGAGCCTGGGACAGCCCATCTATGGCTACACCTTC
TRBJ2-2,many,TRBV6-1,NA,CASADPGGAGELFF,TGTGCCAGCGCCGACCCCGGCGGGGCCGGGGAGCTGTTTTTT
TRBJ2-7,many,TRBV2,TRBD1,CASSRQGDLSEQYF,TGTGCCAGCAGTCGACAGGGTGATTTAAGCGAGCAGTACTTC
TRBJ2-1,many,TRBV6-1,TRBD1,CASQRTGNYNEQFF,TGTGCCAGCCAAAGGACAGGAAACTACAATGAGCAGTTCTTC
TRBJ2-7,many,TRBV7-9,TRBD1,CASSSGTGRYEQYF,TGTGCCAGCAGCTCAGGGACAGGGCGCTACGAGCAGTACTTC
TRBJ1-1,many,TRBV12-3/TRBV12-4,NA,CASSLPSSRWAFF,TGTGCCAGCAGTTTACCCTCGTCCAGGTGGGCTTTCTTT
TRBJ1-2,few,TRBV10-3,NA,CAISDASGGYTF,TGTGCCATCAGTGATGCATCCGGGGGCTACACCTTC
TRBJ2-3,many,TRBV5-6,NA,CASSFDWGTDTQYF,TGTGCCAGCAGCTTCGATTGGGGGACAGATACGCAGTATTTT
TRBJ2-5,few,TRBV20-1,NA,CSARIPTGETQYF,TGCAGTGCTAGAATCCCTACAGGGGAGACCCAGTACTTC
TRBJ2-2,many,TRBV5-1,NA,CASSWTVGTGELFF,TGCGCCAGCAGCTGGACAGTGGGCACCGGGGAGCTGTTTTTT